The source of this TCR beta chain is a study of T cell responses to AZD1222 COVID-19 vaccine. CDR3 length: 16 residues. V lost 3 bases and J 2 bases, leaving 15 bases between the germline ends. CDR1 and CDR2 from the germline V gene are KGHDR and SFDVKD. Sequencing was performed with immunoSEQ multiplex PCR; in TCRdb, only in-frame clones are kept and a portion is missing. This table holds about 150,000 clones, 90% to 95% found once. The sequence was collected from an adult who received the AZD1222 COVID-19 vaccine. V gene TRBV24-1 combines with J gene TRBJ1-2; D gene unclear. Sequenced here: peripheral blood, sampled 28 days after the second AZD1222 dose. The CDR3 coding sequence is TGTGCCACCAGTGATCCCCACGGCGACTCGAACTATGGCTACACCTTC. Amino acid sequence: CATSDPHGDSNYGYTF.